Here is one T cell receptor (beta chain) with its context. Its antigen remains unknown. The sample comes from a study of cytomegalovirus exposure and HLA in healthy donors. Study conclusions and caveats: TCR beta sequences numbering 15,000 to 20,000 were associated with HLA alleles at 0.05 false discovery rate in a later analysis. As a later analysis revealed, the rate of TCR association differed by HLA locus, with DRB1 most and HLA-C fewest.

The CDR3 totals 12 residues. The germline CDR1 and CDR2 sequences are ENHRY and SYGVKD. V was trimmed by 11 bases and J by 10 bases, leaving 17 bases between them. The study ran its PCR with 60 Vbeta and 13 Jbeta primers. Generated by immunoSEQ multiplex PCR, the TCRdb table keeps only in-frame clones and is missing some. The repertoire holds 200,000 to 250,000 clones, just under 70% seen once, with 2.6% in the top ten. The chain employs TRBV10-3 and TRBJ2-2; D possibly corresponds to TRBD1 (6 bases). The sequence was collected from a man aged 35 to 55 in good health and CMV-seropositive. The specimen sequenced was PBMCs. CDR3 loop: CAVGRGLEELFF. The CDR3 DNA reads as TGTGCCGTGGGCAGGGGCCTCGAGGAGCTGTTTTTT.